This TCR beta chain was identified in a study of cytotoxic CD8 clonotypes in ibrutinib-treated CLL. Study results and limitations: Clonality was elevated at ibrutinib response and had returned toward baseline at progression. The study found baseline clonality above age-matched healthy donors, tracking circulating CD8+ T-cell counts.

This CDR3 is 15 amino acids long. The V and J ends lost 6 bases and 0 bases, in that order; junction bases with no gene match: 4. The germline V gene has CDR1 MNHEY and CDR2 SMNVEV (reference sequence). Sequencing sought depths of 1 in 200,000 to 1 in 1 million T cells. Clones were read by immunoSEQ multiplex PCR, and TCRdb kept only the in-frame ones, dropping some. The sample contains 130,000 to 150,000 clones, about 79% of which appear only once. About this clone itself: Its target is not known.

The rearrangement uses TRBV27 and TRBJ2-1, with 8 positions matching TRBD2. The sequence derives from a human donor with chronic lymphocytic leukemia. The sequenced sample was PBMCs, obtained after 12 months of ibrutinib treatment. The CDR3 region is CASSRSGDSYNEQFF. The CDR3, as DNA: TGTGCCAGCAGCCGTAGCGGGGACTCCTACAATGAGCAGTTCTTC.